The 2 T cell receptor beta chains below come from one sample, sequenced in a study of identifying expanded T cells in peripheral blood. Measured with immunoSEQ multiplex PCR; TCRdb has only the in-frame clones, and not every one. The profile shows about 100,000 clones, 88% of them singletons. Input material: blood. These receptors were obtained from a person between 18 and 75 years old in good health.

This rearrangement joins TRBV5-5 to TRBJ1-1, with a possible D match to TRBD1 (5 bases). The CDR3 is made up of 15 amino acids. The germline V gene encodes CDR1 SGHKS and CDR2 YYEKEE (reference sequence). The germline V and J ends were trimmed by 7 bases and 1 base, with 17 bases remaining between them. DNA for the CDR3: TGTGCCAGCGAGACAGTACCTTCGGCGAACACTGAAGCTTTCTTT. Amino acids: CASETVPSANTEAFF.

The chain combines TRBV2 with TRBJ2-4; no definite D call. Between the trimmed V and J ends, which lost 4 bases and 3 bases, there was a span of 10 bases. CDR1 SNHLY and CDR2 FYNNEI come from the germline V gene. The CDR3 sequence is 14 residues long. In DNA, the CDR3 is TGTGCCAGCAGTGGACGAGGCGGCAAAAACATTCAGTACTTC. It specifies CASSGRGGKNIQYF.